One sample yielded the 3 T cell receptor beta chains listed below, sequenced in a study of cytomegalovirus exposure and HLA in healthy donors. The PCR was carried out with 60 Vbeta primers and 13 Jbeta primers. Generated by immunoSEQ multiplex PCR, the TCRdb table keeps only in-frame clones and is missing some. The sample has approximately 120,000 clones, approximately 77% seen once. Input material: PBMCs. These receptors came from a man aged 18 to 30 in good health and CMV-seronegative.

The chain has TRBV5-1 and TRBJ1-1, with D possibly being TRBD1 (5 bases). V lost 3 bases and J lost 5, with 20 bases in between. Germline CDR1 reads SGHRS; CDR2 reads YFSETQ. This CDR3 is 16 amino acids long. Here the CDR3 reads CASSSLAGRGGTEAFF. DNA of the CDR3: TGCGCCAGCAGCTCCTTAGCGGGACGGGGAGGGACTGAAGCTTTCTTT.

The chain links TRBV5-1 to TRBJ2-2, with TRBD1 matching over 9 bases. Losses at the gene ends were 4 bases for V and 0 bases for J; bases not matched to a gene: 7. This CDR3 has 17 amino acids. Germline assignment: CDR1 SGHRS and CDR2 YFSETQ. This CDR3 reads CASSPFDRGSNTGELFF. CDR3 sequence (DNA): TGCGCCAGCAGCCCGTTTGACAGGGGGTCGAACACCGGGGAGCTGTTTTTT.

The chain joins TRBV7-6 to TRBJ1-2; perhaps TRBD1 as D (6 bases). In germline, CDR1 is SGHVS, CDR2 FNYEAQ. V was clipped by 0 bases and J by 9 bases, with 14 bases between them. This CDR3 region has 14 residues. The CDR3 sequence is CASSLALGHQSYTF. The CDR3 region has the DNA TGTGCCAGCAGCTTAGCTTTGGGACATCAGAGCTACACCTTC.